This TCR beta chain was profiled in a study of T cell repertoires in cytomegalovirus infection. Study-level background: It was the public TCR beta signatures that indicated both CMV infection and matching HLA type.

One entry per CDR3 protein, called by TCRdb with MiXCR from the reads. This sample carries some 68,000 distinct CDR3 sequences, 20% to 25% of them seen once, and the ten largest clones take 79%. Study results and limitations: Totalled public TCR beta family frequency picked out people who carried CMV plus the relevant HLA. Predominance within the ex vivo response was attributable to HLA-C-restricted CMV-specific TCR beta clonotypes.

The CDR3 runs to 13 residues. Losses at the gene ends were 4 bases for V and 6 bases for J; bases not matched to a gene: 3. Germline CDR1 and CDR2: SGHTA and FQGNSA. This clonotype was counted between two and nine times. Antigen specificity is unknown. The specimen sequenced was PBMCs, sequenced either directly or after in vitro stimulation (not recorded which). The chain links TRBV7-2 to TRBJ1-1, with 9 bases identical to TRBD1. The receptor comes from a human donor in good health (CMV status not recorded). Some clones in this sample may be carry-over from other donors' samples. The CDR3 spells CASSSRQGAEAFF. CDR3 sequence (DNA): TGTGCCAGCAGCTCGAGACAGGGGGCTGAAGCTTTCTTT. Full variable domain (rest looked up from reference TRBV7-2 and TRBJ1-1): GAGVSQSPSNKVTEKGKDVELRCDPISGHTALYWYRQSLGQGLEFLIYFQGNSAPDKSGLPSDRFSAERTGGSVSTLTIQRTQQEDSAVYLCASSSRQGAEAFFGQGTRLTVV.